This T cell receptor beta chain was sequenced for a study of blood T cell repertoires in COVID-19. The overall study: COVID-19 samples from acute and convalescent phases originated in the United States, Italy and Spain.

Participants were aged roughly 18 to 90 years from 20 to 30 US areas. This clone was seen once. Repertoires were generated with immunoSEQ multiplex PCR, while TCRdb's copy carries only in-frame clones and drops some. The sample shows about 190,000 clones, 65% to 90% of them seen only once. The clonotype originates from a woman between 55 and 75 years old with acute COVID-19. Specimen: PBMCs or T cells enriched from blood (not recorded which).

The CDR3 is CASSLKGAGTEAFF. The CDR3 nucleotides are TGTGCCAGCAGCTTAAAGGGGGCTGGCACTGAAGCTTTCTTT. The chain carries TRBV7-9 and TRBJ1-1; 7 bases line up with TRBD1. CDR3 length: 14 amino acids. J lost 4 bases, V lost 2 bases, and 4 bases had no gene match. Looked up from germline, CDR1 is SEHNR and CDR2 is FQNEAQ (reference sequence).